The rows below give T cell receptor beta chains drawn from one sample of a study of early T cells in non-severe SARS-CoV-2 infection. TCRdb re-called the 5' RACE reads through MiXCR, storing one row per CDR3 protein. The sample lists fewer than 110,000 distinct CDR3 sequences, 8.5% to 14% occurring once. Sequenced sample: whole blood. The receptors derive from an adult who was a healthcare worker with PCR-confirmed SARS-CoV-2 infection or an uninfected control (not recorded which). Each CDR3 is given with its conserved first and last residue. D genes are given only for firm matches. Clone size is shown for a subset of rows, as once, few, many or a class of expanded clone.

size	V	D	J	CDR3	DNA
few	TRBV10-3	-	TRBJ1-1	CAISDRSPVEAFF	TGTGCCATCAGTGATCGGTCACCAGTTGAAGCTTTCTTT
many	TRBV6-2/TRBV6-3	TRBD2	TRBJ2-1	CASSSRLAGAPQFF	TGTGCCAGCAGTTCCAGACTAGCGGGAGCCCCCCAGTTCTTC
many	TRBV5-6	-	TRBJ1-2	CASSLAKNYYGYTF	TGTGCCAGCAGCTTGGCCAAGAACTACTATGGCTACACCTTC
many	TRBV7-2	-	TRBJ2-5	CASSLERDGTQYF	TGTGCCAGCAGCTTAGAACGGGACGGGACCCAGTACTTC
many	TRBV5-5	-	TRBJ1-2	CASSPRQEESYGYTF	TGTGCCAGCAGCCCCCGACAGGAAGAGTCCTATGGCTACACCTTC
-	TRBV4-1	-	TRBJ2-2	CASSPGTHAGELFF	TGCGCCAGCAGCCCGGGGACCCATGCCGGGGAGCTGTTTTTT
many	TRBV5-6	-	TRBJ1-3	CASSFGQGAGNTIYF	TGTGCCAGCAGCTTTGGTCAAGGGGCTGGAAACACCATATATTTT
-	TRBV4-1	-	TRBJ2-5	CASSQDPGEETQYF	TGCGCCAGCAGCCAAGATCCAGGAGAGGAGACCCAGTACTTC
-	TRBV28	TRBD2	TRBJ2-1	CASSLRLAGGYEQFF	TGTGCCAGCAGTTTACGCCTAGCGGGAGGCTATGAGCAGTTCTTC
-	TRBV2	-	TRBJ1-4	CASSEAVVAGLFF	TGTGCCAGCAGTGAAGCCGTTGTGGCCGGACTGTTTTTT